This TCR beta chain was recorded in a study of identical twins. Findings of the study overall: Carriage of fewer insertions was seen in abundant cord blood beta clonotypes, whereas memory repertoires showed none.

In regard to this clonotype: Its target is not known.

V lost 1 base, J lost 0 bases, and 12 bases lay in between. In germline, CDR1 is MNHEY, CDR2 SMNVEV (reference sequence). The CDR3 runs 16 residues. TCRdb passed the 5' RACE reads through MiXCR, listing each CDR3 protein once. The data contain fewer than 250,000 distinct CDR3 sequences, around 7.6% of them seen just once; the ten biggest clones take up under 7%. These same records also appear under a second study, on yellow fever vaccine responses in identical twins. That investigation notes: Reportedly, twins showed a vaccine T cell response that looked partly convergent and partly personalized.

The specimen was CD8+ T cells sorted from blood. This receptor was taken from a woman between 18 and 29 years old in good health. The chain uses TRBV27 and TRBJ1-1; D gene ambiguous. The CDR3 protein is CASSLYYNTLNTEAFF. The CDR3 DNA reads as TGTGCCAGCAGTTTATACTATAACACCTTGAACACTGAAGCTTTCTTT.